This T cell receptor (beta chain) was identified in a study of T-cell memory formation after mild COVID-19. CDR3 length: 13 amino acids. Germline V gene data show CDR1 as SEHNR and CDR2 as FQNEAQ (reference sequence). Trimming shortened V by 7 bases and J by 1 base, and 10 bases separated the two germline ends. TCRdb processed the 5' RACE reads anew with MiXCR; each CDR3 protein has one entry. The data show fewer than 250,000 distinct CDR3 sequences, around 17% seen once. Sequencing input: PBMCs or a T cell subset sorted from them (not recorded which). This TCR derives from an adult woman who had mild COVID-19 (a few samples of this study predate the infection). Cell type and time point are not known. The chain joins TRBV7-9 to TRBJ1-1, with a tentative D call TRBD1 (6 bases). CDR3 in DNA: TGTGCCAGCACCCGACAGGCGAACACTGAAGCTTTCTTT. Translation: CASTRQANTEAFF.